This TCR beta chain was sequenced in a study of neurological immune-mediated disorders. This clonotype has at least ten counts. The length of the CDR3 is 14 residues. Trimming took 3 bases from V and 2 from J; bases not matched to a gene: 1. The V gene's germline CDR1 is SGHRS and CDR2 YFSETQ. A 10-nucleotide random UMI tagged transcripts in template-switch 5'RACE cDNA synthesis. MiXCR, run by TCRdb on the 5' RACE reads, gives a single entry per CDR3 protein. The sample lists tens of thousands of distinct CDR3 sequences; around 7.8% were seen once. Source material: PBMCs. The chain joins TRBV5-1 to TRBJ2-7; TRBD1 aligns across 11 bases. The clonotype comes from a woman between 40 and 55 years old in good health. The CDR3 is CASSSGQGAYEQYV. The CDR3 DNA reads as TGCGCCAGCAGCTCGGGACAGGGGGCCTACGAGCAGTACGTC.